Listed here is a single T cell receptor beta chain. CDR3 size: 14 residues. Germline CDR1 LGHDT, CDR2 YNNKEL (reference sequence). Trimming at V came to 5 bases and at J to 2 bases, leaving 1 base not matched to a gene. As processed by the authors: Quantification of nucleated cells was approximated via reference gene primer amplification. Only in-frame clones appear in the TCRdb table, and some are missing; sequencing was by immunoSEQ multiplex PCR. V and J calls and clone size are those listed in that table; D and trimming were worked out from the DNA. The sample lists about 190,000 clones, about 86% occurring once. The sample is drawn from a study of blood T cell repertoires in COVID-19.

This clonotype originated in a young man with active or convalescent COVID-19. The sample consisted of peripheral blood. The gene calls are TRBV3-1 (or the pseudogene TRBV3-2) and TRBJ1-5, with 9 bases matching TRBD1. CDR3: CASSTGGGNQPQHF. The CDR3 DNA reads TGTGCCAGCAGCACAGGGGGCGGCAATCAGCCCCAGCATTTT.